The present T cell receptor (beta chain) was sequenced within a study of early T cells in non-severe SARS-CoV-2 infection. Study as a whole: With bulk RNA from unsorted whole blood as input, sequencing yielded unpaired chains.

Attachment of unique molecular identifiers was made to individual cDNA molecules. TCRdb independently ran MiXCR on the 5' RACE reads; one entry per CDR3 protein. Here the sample spans about 33,000 distinct CDR3 sequences, 4.5% to 7% being singletons. The CDR3 extends over 13 amino acids. V was pared by 7 bases and J by 6 bases, with 19 bases between. The germline CDR1 and CDR2 sequences are SQVTM and ANQGSEA. This clonotype was picked up many times. Antigen: not known. Study findings and constraints: Anti-spike CD8 responses were favored in VDJdb matching, and private and CD4 specificities were missed.

This chain joins TRBV29-1 and TRBJ2-7; TRBD1 might be the D (6 bases). This clonotype was sampled from an adult who was a healthcare worker with PCR-confirmed SARS-CoV-2 infection or an uninfected control (not recorded which). Sequenced sample: whole blood. The CDR3 protein is CSAEKAGTSEQYF. CDR3 nucleotides: TGCAGCGCAGAAAAAGCCGGGACATCCGAGCAGTACTTC.